This is a list of T cell receptor beta chains from one sample in a study of shared clonotypes between healthy human individuals. Repertoires were generated with immunoSEQ multiplex PCR, while TCRdb's copy carries only in-frame clones and drops some. The sample has 2,500,000 or so clones, roughly 92% seen once; the top ten hold 0.14%. Sequenced input: naive CD4+ T cells sorted from blood. The receptors derive from a man aged 18 to 30 in good health. CDR3s include the opening cysteine and the closing phenylalanine or tryptophan. Each record gives: clone size, D gene, V gene, J gene, CDR3 protein, CDR3 DNA. The D gene is left open where the match is weak. The size entry is marked missing in some rows and otherwise reads once, few, many or a size class.

>-|-|TRBV27|TRBJ2-2
CASSLGPNTGELFF
TGTGCCAGCAGTTTAGGGCCGAACACCGGGGAGCTGTTTTTT
>-|TRBD2|TRBV4-1|TRBJ2-1
CASSRETSGRGAYNEQFF
TGCGCCAGCAGCCGCGAGACTAGCGGGAGGGGGGCCTACAATGAGCAGTTCTTC
>few|-|TRBV11-2|TRBJ1-1
CASSLGANTEAFF
TGTGCCAGCAGCTTAGGGGCGAACACTGAAGCTTTCTTT
>-|-|TRBV18|TRBJ2-7
CASSRGPQLYEQYF
TGTGCCAGCTCGCGAGGGCCTCAACTGTACGAGCAGTACTTC
>-|-|TRBV29-1|TRBJ2-5
CSAAEGGRETQYF
TGCAGCGCTGCAGAGGGGGGGAGGGAGACCCAGTACTTC
>-|-|TRBV19|TRBJ1-2
CASIHTAPGGPTSIYGYTF
TGTGCCAGTATTCATACGGCCCCAGGAGGCCCCACATCTATCTATGGCTACACCTTC
>-|-|TRBV6-6|TRBJ2-7
CASSYSSDEQYF
TGTGCCAGCAGTTATTCTAGTGACGAGCAGTACTTC
>-|TRBD1|TRBV6-4|TRBJ2-7
CASSDEGQTYEQYF
TGTGCCAGCAGTGACGAGGGACAGACCTACGAGCAGTACTTC
>-|-|TRBV5-1|TRBJ1-1
CASARGGEVNTEAFF
TGCGCCAGCGCAAGGGGAGGAGAGGTGAACACTGAAGCTTTCTTT
>-|TRBD2|TRBV5-4|TRBJ2-5
CASSLTSGRAETQYF
TGTGCCAGCAGCCTGACTAGCGGGAGAGCAGAGACCCAGTACTTC
>few|-|TRBV10-2|TRBJ2-5
CASMTQYQETQYF
TGCGCCAGCATGACCCAATACCAAGAGACCCAGTACTTC
>-|-|TRBV10-1|TRBJ2-5
CASSDGSGLETQYF
TGCGCCAGCAGTGATGGGTCTGGGTTGGAGACCCAGTACTTC
>-|-|TRBV5-1|TRBJ1-1
CASSPTGENTEAFF
TGCGCCAGCAGCCCGACCGGGGAAAACACTGAAGCTTTCTTT
>-|-|TRBV5-8|TRBJ2-2
CASSWTPNTGELFF
TGTGCCAGCAGCTGGACACCTAACACCGGGGAGCTGTTTTTT
>-|TRBD1|TRBV18|TRBJ2-3
CASSPDRGSTDTQYF
TGTGCCAGCTCACCAGACAGGGGAAGCACAGATACGCAGTATTTT
>-|-|TRBV11-2|TRBJ1-2
CASSPGPGGNYGYTF
TGTGCCAGCAGCCCCGGCCCCGGGGGGAACTATGGCTACACCTTC
>-|TRBD1|TRBV5-1|TRBJ2-3
CASSPDRGLADTQYF
TGCGCCAGCAGCCCGGACAGGGGGCTTGCAGATACGCAGTATTTT
>-|-|TRBV10-1|TRBJ1-1
CASSATGGTEAFF
TGCGCCAGCAGTGCAACTGGCGGCACTGAAGCTTTCTTT
>once|-|TRBV19|TRBJ2-6
CASGLRAGANVLTF
TGTGCCAGTGGTCTTAGGGCTGGGGCCAACGTCCTGACTTTC
>few|TRBD1|TRBV19|TRBJ1-6
CATQETGMGSPLHF
TGTGCCACCCAAGAGACAGGGATGGGCTCACCCCTCCACTTT
>-|-|TRBV28|TRBJ1-2
CASRLKWNYGYTF
TGTGCCAGCAGACTCAAATGGAACTATGGCTACACCTTC
>-|-|TRBV10-3|TRBJ2-7
CAISEPTLRGQYF
TGTGCCATCAGTGAGCCCACCCTACGAGGGCAGTACTTC
>-|-|TRBV6-5|TRBJ1-1
CASSYSAVSHTEAFF
TGTGCCAGCAGTTACTCGGCGGTGAGTCACACTGAAGCTTTCTTT
>-|-|TRBV10-3|TRBJ1-1
CATLGSLNTEAFF
TGTGCCACGCTGGGCAGTCTAAACACTGAAGCTTTCTTT
>-|TRBD2|TRBV6-5|TRBJ2-3
CASSSFSGRGTDTQYF
TGTGCCAGCAGTTCCTTTAGCGGGAGGGGCACAGATACGCAGTATTTT
>-|-|TRBV5-1|TRBJ2-2
CASSLEGSANTGELFF
TGCGCCAGCAGCTTGGAAGGATCGGCAAACACCGGGGAGCTGTTTTTT
>-|-|TRBV28|TRBJ2-7
CASSLGTRISYEQYF
TGTGCCAGCAGTTTGGGCACGAGAATTTCCTACGAGCAGTACTTC
>-|-|TRBV11-3|TRBJ1-5
CASSPRRGYQHF
TGTGCCAGCAGCCCTCGAAGGGGCTACCAGCATTTT
>-|-|TRBV5-1|TRBJ2-1
CASSVVGVYNEQFF
TGCGCCAGCAGCGTTGTGGGGGTATACAATGAGCAGTTCTTC
>-|-|TRBV4-3|TRBJ1-3
CASSQGDGNTIYF
TGCGCCAGCAGCCAGGGGGATGGAAACACCATATATTTT
>-|-|TRBV5-1|TRBJ1-3
CASSPQPSSGNTIYF
TGCGCCAGCAGCCCACAGCCAAGCTCTGGAAACACCATATATTTT
>-|-|TRBV30|TRBJ1-5
CAWSIVPSGQPQHF
TGTGCCTGGAGTATCGTCCCCTCAGGACAGCCCCAGCATTTT
>-|-|TRBV10-2|TRBJ1-1
CASSESRGAEAFF
TGCGCCAGCAGTGAGTCAAGGGGCGCTGAAGCTTTCTTT
>-|-|TRBV7-9|TRBJ2-7
CASSLEGVPSEQYF
TGTGCCAGCAGCTTAGAGGGGGTCCCCAGCGAGCAGTACTTC
>-|-|TRBV20-1|TRBJ2-1
CSATGNEQFF
TGCAGTGCTACGGGGAATGAGCAGTTCTTC
>-|TRBD2|TRBV7-2|TRBJ2-3
CASSLGALAGVGGDTQYF
TGTGCCAGCAGCTTAGGGGCACTAGCGGGAGTTGGAGGGGATACGCAGTATTTT
>-|TRBD2|TRBV15|TRBJ2-5
CATSPRRSSGGFQETQYF
TGTGCCACCAGCCCCCGGAGGAGTAGCGGGGGATTCCAAGAGACCCAGTACTTC
>once|-|TRBV29-1|TRBJ1-4
CSVDGGLELFF
TGCAGCGTTGATGGCGGCCTTGAACTGTTTTTT
>once|TRBD1|TRBV27|TRBJ1-6
CASSRDRASPLHF
TGTGCCAGCAGCCGTGACAGGGCCTCACCCCTCCACTTT
>few|TRBD1|TRBV28|TRBJ1-6
CASSEDRLEVSPLHF
TGTGCCAGCAGTGAGGACAGGTTGGAAGTATCACCCCTCCACTTT
>-|-|TRBV20-1|TRBJ1-2
CSARDGNTF
TGCAGTGCTAGAGACGGGAACACCTTC
>-|-|TRBV5-6|TRBJ1-5
CASSLYKGEYNQPQHF
TGTGCCAGCAGCTTGTATAAGGGGGAATACAATCAGCCCCAGCATTTT
>few|-|TRBV19|TRBJ2-7
CASSSDWGREQYF
TGTGCCAGTAGTAGCGACTGGGGTAGGGAGCAGTACTTC
>once|TRBD1|TRBV6-1|TRBJ1-5
CASTPDRGGQPQHF
TGTGCCAGCACCCCGGACAGGGGGGGTCAGCCCCAGCATTTT
>-|-|TRBV4-3|TRBJ2-7
CASSQGLLNEQYF
TGCGCCAGCAGCCAAGGACTACTTAACGAGCAGTACTTC
>-|-|TRBV2|TRBJ2-7
CASSEIAGSEQYF
TGTGCCAGCAGTGAAATCGCGGGGAGCGAGCAGTACTTC
>-|-|TRBV13|TRBJ2-5
CASSQFSRAYQETQYF
TGTGCCAGCAGCCAATTCTCAAGGGCCTACCAAGAGACCCAGTACTTC
>-|-|TRBV11-1|TRBJ2-7
CASSPEEGATYEQYF
TGTGCCAGCAGCCCAGAGGAGGGGGCAACCTACGAGCAGTACTTC
>once|-|TRBV5-6|TRBJ2-6
CASSSQGFRSGANVLTF
TGTGCCAGCAGCTCCCAGGGCTTCCGCTCTGGGGCCAACGTCCTGACTTTC
>-|-|TRBV5-1|TRBJ1-3
CASSSVGGNTIYF
TGCGCCAGCAGCTCAGTAGGTGGAAACACCATATATTTT
>-|-|TRBV5-1|TRBJ1-1
CASSLGHEIGTEAFF
TGCGCCAGCAGCTTGGGTCATGAGATCGGCACTGAAGCTTTCTTT
>-|-|TRBV27|TRBJ1-5
CASSRTPGEGPQHF
TGTGCCAGCAGTCGAACACCAGGGGAAGGGCCCCAGCATTTT